This T cell receptor beta chain originates from a study of vaccination effects on CD4 cells after COVID-19. At the level of the study: Researchers obtained post-vaccine samples at a median of 72 days past the second dose. Whole-study findings and limits: Recruitment yielded few convalescent patients, and the study had no early post-infection timepoints.

Comment on this clone: Antigen unknown.

TCRdb keeps only in-frame clones here, not all; method: immunoSEQ multiplex PCR. The sample has tens of thousands of clones, about 74% seen once; the top ten hold approximately 1.5%. Germline V gives CDR1 SGHTA, CDR2 FQGNSA. CDR3 size: 14 residues. Losses at the gene ends were 1 base for V and 5 bases for J; bases not matched to a gene: 3. Antigen-specific CD4+ T cells were expanded with viral peptide pools in the ViraFEST assay before sequencing. Subsequent to less than twelve days of culture, CD4+ T cells were isolated. Participants got two doses of BNT162b2 or mRNA-1273 vaccine. On both days 3 and 7, half of the culture medium was replaced with IL-2 medium.

This chain connects TRBV7-2 to TRBJ2-3; TRBD2 matches at 7 bases. The clonotype originates from a human donor who received a COVID-19 vaccine. Specimen: CD4+ T cells from PBMCs cultured with HCoV-229E spike peptides, collected after COVID-19 vaccination. CDR3 bases: TGTGCCAGCAGCTTAGGTCTAGCGGTAGATACGCAGTATTTT. As protein: CASSLGLAVDTQYF.